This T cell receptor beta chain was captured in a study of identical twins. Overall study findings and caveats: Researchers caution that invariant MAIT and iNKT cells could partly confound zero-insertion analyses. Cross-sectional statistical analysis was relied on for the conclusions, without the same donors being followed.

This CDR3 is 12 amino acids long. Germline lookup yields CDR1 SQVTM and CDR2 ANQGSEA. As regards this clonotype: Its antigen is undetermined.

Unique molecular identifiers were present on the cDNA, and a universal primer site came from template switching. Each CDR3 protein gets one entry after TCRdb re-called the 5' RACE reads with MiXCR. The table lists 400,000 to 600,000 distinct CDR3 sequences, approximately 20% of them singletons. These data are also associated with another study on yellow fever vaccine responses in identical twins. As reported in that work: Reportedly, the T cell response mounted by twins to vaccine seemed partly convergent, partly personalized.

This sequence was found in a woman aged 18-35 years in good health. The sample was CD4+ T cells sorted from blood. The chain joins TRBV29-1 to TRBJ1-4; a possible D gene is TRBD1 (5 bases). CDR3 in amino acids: CATRGDTEKLFF. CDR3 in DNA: TGCGCGACCCGGGGCGACACCGAAAAACTGTTTTTT.